A single TCR beta chain is shown here with its context. No cognate antigen has been identified for it. The input lacks base qualities; no much larger clone sits a single base away. This specimen belongs to a study of vaccination effects on CD4 cells after COVID-19 (dated by TCRdb to between 2020 and 2023). Study-wide context: Each participant got two doses of an mRNA SARS-CoV-2 vaccine, either BNT162b2 or mRNA-1273. In both COVID-19 convalescent patients and infection-naive vaccine recipients, the study compared SARS-CoV-2 spike-specific CD4+ TCR repertoires from before mRNA vaccination with those from after it. The full study included 9 to 10 COVID-19 convalescent patients and several SARS-CoV-2-naive healthy vaccine recipients. Cultures from other donors in the study were sequenced using the Oncomine TCR Beta short-read assay on an Illumina iSeq 100.

The germline V gene specifies SNHLY as CDR1 and FYNNEI as CDR2. V is clipped by 3 bases and J by 6 bases, and the sequence between their germline boundaries is 11 bases long. The CDR3 sequence holds 14 residues, the cysteine and phenylalanine included. Only CDR3 DNA is held: 42 bases, read in frame from base 1. Results and caveats for the whole study, not just this receptor: In healthy vaccine recipients, vaccine-induced clones were almost all SARS-CoV-2 mono-reactive, with only 1 of 255 cross-reactive with common cold coronaviruses. The study was limited by a small number of convalescent patients, and early post-infection timepoints were lacking. Both infection-induced and vaccine-induced clones contracted markedly at late post-vaccination timepoints, which is consistent with waning T cell responses.

In the ViraFEST assay, PBMC were stimulated with viral peptide pools, and TCR sequencing was then used to find antigen-specific CD4+ T cell clonotypes based on their expansion. After less than eleven days of culture, CD4+ T cells were isolated with the EasySep CD4+ T cell isolation kit. Negative nucleocapsid antibody results before and after vaccination confirmed that the healthy vaccine recipients had no prior SARS-CoV-2 infection. Some 2.2 million PBMC per well were cultured in IMDM with about 4.6% human AB serum, around 10 IU/ml IL-2 and gentamicin, plus 10 ug/ml peptides. Half of the culture medium was replaced with fresh IL-2-containing medium on days 3 and 7. Unless noted otherwise, every peptide stimulation condition was grown in triplicate wells. PBMC were separated from whole blood using Ficoll-Paque Plus gradient centrifugation and were then either cryopreserved at -140C or used fresh. The overlapping peptide pools covered the spike proteins of SARS-CoV-2 as well as those of the common cold coronaviruses HCoV-NL63, HCoV-OC43 and HCoV-229E. The QIAamp micro DNA kit was used to extract genomic DNA from the cultured CD4+ T cells.

The library was prepared using the immunoSEQ multiplex PCR assay. DNA from the cultured and isolated CD4+ T cells underwent TCR beta CDR3 sequencing. The study's own analysis went as follows. Non-productive TCR sequences were removed and reads were trimmed to the CDR3 region, keeping CDR3s of at least 7 amino acids. The MANAFEST web app was used to identify antigen-specific clonotypes by comparing expansion in peptide wells with expansion in reference cultures. Positive clones required FDR<0.05 expansion versus reference and all other wells, odds ratio above 5, and frequency above 0.1% in two replicate wells. Clonotypes significantly expanded in SARS-CoV-2 spike wells and in at least one common cold coronavirus spike condition were defined as cross-reactive. CDR3 similarity was assessed by Levenshtein distance using the stringdist R package, and unrooted trees were constructed with ape in R 3.6.1. The clones in this table, taken by TCRdb from immuneACCESS, are in-frame only. Not every clone is retained; where verified, under half of the shortfall comes from an unresolved V gene, and the cause of the rest is unknown. D and trimming were read from the DNA, whereas the V and J calls and clone size are those reported in that table. The sample table contains tens of thousands of clones; only one count was recorded for roughly two thirds of them. 15% to 20% of the sample belongs to the ten largest clones.

Material: CD4+ T cells from PBMCs cultured with SARS-CoV-2 spike peptides, obtained before COVID-19 vaccination. What this sample's cell subset or site label stands for: SARS-CoV-2 spike overlapping peptide pool stimulation. This receptor chain uses TRBV2 and TRBJ1-4; TRBD1 might be the D gene, on 6 matching bases. The receptor was isolated from a human donor who received a COVID-19 vaccine. The CDR3 amino acid sequence is: CASSDGGRDEKLFF. The DNA is as follows: TGTGCCAGCAGTGATGGGGGGCGCGATGAAAAACTGTTTTTT.